The table lists the clone carrying this TCR beta chain with many counts. For TCRbeta, the library was prepared with unique molecular identifiers. TCRdb re-analysed the PCR reads in MiXCR, keeping a single row per CDR3 protein. This table holds about 610,000 distinct CDR3 sequences, 8% to 11% found once. The data derive from a study of T-cell reconstitution after alpha-beta-depleted transplantation in children. The clonotype was recovered from a human donor who donated a stem cell graft to a child with acute myeloid leukemia. The starting material was PBMCs from the stem cell graft donor, obtained from the stem cell graft.

The CDR3 DNA reads TGTGCCAGCACCCGGGGCAGGGCGAGCTATGGCTACACCTTC. Its protein is CASTRGRASYGYTF. V and J are TRBV12-3 or TRBV12-4 and TRBJ1-2; D is perhaps TRBD1 (5 bases). The V end was cut by 7 bases, the J end by 4 bases, with 16 bases between. This CDR3 is built from 14 residues.